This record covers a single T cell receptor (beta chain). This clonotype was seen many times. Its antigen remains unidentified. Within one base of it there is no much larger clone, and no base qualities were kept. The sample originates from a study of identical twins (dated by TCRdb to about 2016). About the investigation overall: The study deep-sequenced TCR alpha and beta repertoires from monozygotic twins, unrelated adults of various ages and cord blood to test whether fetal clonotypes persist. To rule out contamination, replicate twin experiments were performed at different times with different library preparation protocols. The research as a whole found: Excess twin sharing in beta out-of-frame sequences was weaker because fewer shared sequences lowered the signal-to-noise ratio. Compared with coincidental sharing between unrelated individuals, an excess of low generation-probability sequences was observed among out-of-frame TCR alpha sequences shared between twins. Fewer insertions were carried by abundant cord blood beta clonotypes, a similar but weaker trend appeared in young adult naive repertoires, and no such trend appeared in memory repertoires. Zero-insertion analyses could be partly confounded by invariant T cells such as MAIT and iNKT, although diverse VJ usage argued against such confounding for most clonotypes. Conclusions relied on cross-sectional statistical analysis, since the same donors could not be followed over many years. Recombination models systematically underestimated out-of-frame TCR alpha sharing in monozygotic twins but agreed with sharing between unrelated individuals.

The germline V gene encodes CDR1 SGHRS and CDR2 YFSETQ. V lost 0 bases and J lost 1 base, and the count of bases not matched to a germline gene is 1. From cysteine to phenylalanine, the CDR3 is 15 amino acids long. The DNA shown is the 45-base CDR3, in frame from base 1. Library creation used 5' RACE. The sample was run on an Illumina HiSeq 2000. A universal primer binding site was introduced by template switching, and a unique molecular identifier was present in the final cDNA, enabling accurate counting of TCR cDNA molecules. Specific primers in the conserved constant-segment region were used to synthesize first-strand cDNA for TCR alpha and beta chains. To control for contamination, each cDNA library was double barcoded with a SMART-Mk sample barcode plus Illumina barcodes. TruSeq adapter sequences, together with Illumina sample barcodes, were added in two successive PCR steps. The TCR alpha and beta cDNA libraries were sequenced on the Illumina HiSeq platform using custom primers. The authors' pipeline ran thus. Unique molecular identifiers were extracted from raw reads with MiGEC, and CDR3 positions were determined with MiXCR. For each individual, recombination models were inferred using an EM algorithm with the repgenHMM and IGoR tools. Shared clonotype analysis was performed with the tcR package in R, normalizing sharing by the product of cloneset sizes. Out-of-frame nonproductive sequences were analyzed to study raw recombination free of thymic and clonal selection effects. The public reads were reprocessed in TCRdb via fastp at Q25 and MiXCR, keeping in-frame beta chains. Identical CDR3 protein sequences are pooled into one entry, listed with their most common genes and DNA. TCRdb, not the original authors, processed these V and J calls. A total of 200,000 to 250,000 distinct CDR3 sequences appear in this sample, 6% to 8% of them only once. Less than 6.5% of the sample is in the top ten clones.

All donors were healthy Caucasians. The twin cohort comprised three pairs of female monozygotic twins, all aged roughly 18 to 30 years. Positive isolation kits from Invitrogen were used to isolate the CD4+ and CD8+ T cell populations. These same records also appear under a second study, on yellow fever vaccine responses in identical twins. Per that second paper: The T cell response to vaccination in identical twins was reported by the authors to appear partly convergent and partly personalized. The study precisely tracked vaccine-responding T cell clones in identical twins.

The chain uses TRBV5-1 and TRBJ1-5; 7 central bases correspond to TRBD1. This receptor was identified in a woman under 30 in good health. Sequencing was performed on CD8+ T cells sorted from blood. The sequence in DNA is TGCGCCAGCAGCTTGGTAGGGGGCAGCAATCAGCCCCAGCATTTT. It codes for CASSLVGGSNQPQHF.